Presented here are 21 T cell receptor beta chains from one specimen sequenced in a study of OX40 agonist ivuxolimab in advanced cancers. Method: immunoSEQ multiplex PCR; TCRdb's copy keeps in-frame clones and lacks some. The data show tens of thousands of clones, about 90% seen once. Sequences were derived from CD4+ or CD8+ T cells sorted from blood, sampled in a trial of the OX40 agonist ivuxolimab. The receptors come from an adult with an advanced solid tumor such as melanoma, head and neck, liver or kidney cancer.

The J gene is TRBJ1-5, the V gene TRBV9; D is undetermined. CDR1 SGDLS and CDR2 YYNGEE come from the germline V gene. V was pared by 0 bases and J by 1 base, with 11 bases between. This CDR3 spans 16 amino acids. The CDR3 DNA is TGTGCCAGCAGCGTAGCCCGACCGAGAAGCAATCAGCCCCAGCATTTT. This codes for CASSVARPRSNQPQHF.

The chain employs TRBV6-5 and TRBJ2-2; TRBD1 matches 8 bases. The CDR3 is 15 residues long. After removal of 6 bases from V and 6 bases from J, the junction contained 9 bases not matched to a gene. Germline values: CDR1 MNHEY, CDR2 SVGAGI. The CDR3 DNA reads TGTGCCAGCAGACGACAGGGGTGGTCCGCCGGGGAGCTGTTTTTT. It specifies CASRRQGWSAGELFF.

The gene calls are TRBV28 and TRBJ2-1; 8 bases are a match to TRBD2. The CDR3 has 16 residues. V lost 4 bases, J lost 6 bases, and 11 bases stayed unmatched. Looked up from germline, CDR1 is MDHEN and CDR2 is SYDVKM. The DNA of the CDR3 is TGTGCCAGCAGTTATACGGGGGGGTGGGTATTCAATGAGCAGTTCTTC. Its protein is CASSYTGGWVFNEQFF.

This chain connects TRBV5-4 to TRBJ2-2; TRBD1 aligns across 8 bases. The CDR3 contains 18 residues. Losses at the gene ends were 3 bases for V and 2 bases for J; bases not matched to a gene: 12. Germline CDR1 is SGHNT and CDR2 is YYREEE (reference sequence). DNA for the CDR3: TGTGCCAGCAGCTCACCGGACAGGGTTGCCGGAAACACCGGGGAGCTGTTTTTT. It specifies CASSSPDRVAGNTGELFF.

This clone was detected once. The V gene is TRBV27, the J gene TRBJ1-1; D ambiguous. Germline-derived CDR1 and CDR2 are MNHEY and SMNVEV (reference sequence). The germline V and J ends were trimmed by 3 bases and 2 bases, with 13 bases remaining between them. The CDR3 is 15 residues long. The CDR3 loop reads CASSFAGFGNTEAFF. CDR3 in DNA: TGTGCCAGCAGTTTTGCGGGGTTCGGCAACACTGAAGCTTTCTTT.

V gene TRBV4-1 combines with J gene TRBJ2-4; D call uncertain. The V end was cut by 1 base, the J end by 11 bases, with 12 bases between. Germline V gives CDR1 MGHRA, CDR2 YSYEKL. CDR3 length equals 13 residues. CDR3 sequence reads: CASSQVLDTVQYF. DNA for the CDR3: TGCGCCAGCAGCCAAGTTCTAGACACCGTTCAGTACTTC.

This chain uses TRBV27 with TRBJ2-5; perhaps TRBD1 as D (5 bases). Per the germline V gene, CDR1 is MNHEY and CDR2 is SMNVEV (reference sequence). CDR3 length: 17 residues. V was pared by 5 bases and J by 1 base, with 20 bases between. CDR3 coding DNA: TGTGCCAGCAGTCAATTAAGCCCCAGGGCAACCCAAGAGACCCAGTACTTC. Residues: CASSQLSPRATQETQYF.

The V and J genes are TRBV10-2 and TRBJ2-7; the D gene is possibly TRBD2 (6 bases). V lost 6 bases to trimming and J lost 7 bases, with 13 bases between them. The CDR3 contains 12 residues. Germline assignment: CDR1 WSHSY and CDR2 SAAADI. CDR3 coding DNA: TGCGCCAGCAGCGGACCAGGAGGGGAGCAGTACTTC. This codes for CASSGPGGEQYF.

The rearrangement joins TRBV9 to TRBJ2-2; TRBD1 aligns across 8 bases. Germline V CDR1 and CDR2: SGDLS, YYNGEE. This CDR3 is built from 17 residues. V lost 4 bases, J lost 4 bases, and 12 bases stayed unmatched. The CDR3 DNA sequence: TGTGCCAGCAGCTTTAATCGAGGACAGGGAGTCACCGGGGAGCTGTTTTTT. Translating gives CASSFNRGQGVTGELFF.

The chain has TRBV2 and TRBJ2-1; no firm D call. Germline CDR1 is SNHLY and CDR2 is FYNNEI. This CDR3 has 12 residues. Trimming pared 9 bases from V and 6 bases from J, leaving 12 bases between. The CDR3 DNA sequence: TGTGCCAGGGGCGAAGAAGCCAATGAGCAGTTCTTC. This encodes CARGEEANEQFF.

This chain uses TRBV5-6 with TRBJ2-7; 10 positions agree with TRBD1. The CDR3 sequence is 16 residues long. J lost 7 bases, V lost 5 bases, and 15 bases had no gene match. Germline CDR1 reads SGHDT; CDR2 reads YYEEEE. CDR3 in DNA: TGTGCCAGCAGTTTGATGCCGGGACAGGGGCGACATGAGCAGTACTTC. It specifies CASSLMPGQGRHEQYF.

The chain links TRBV27 to TRBJ2-3; no clear D gene. V was clipped by 5 bases and J by 3 bases, with 6 bases between them. The CDR3 consists of 12 residues. Germline-derived CDR1 and CDR2 are MNHEY and SMNVEV (reference sequence). The CDR3: CASSDRTDTQYF. The CDR3 nucleotides read TGTGCCAGCAGTGATCGGACAGATACGCAGTATTTT.

The chain couples TRBV28 to TRBJ2-2, with TRBD2 matching 8 bases. Looked up from germline, CDR1 is MDHEN and CDR2 is SYDVKM. The CDR3 spans 16 residues. After removal of 6 bases from V and 9 bases from J, the junction contained 15 bases not matched to a gene. DNA for the CDR3: TGTGCCAGCAGCCCCGTCCCCATGACTAGCGCTAGGGAGCTGTTTTTT. Its translation: CASSPVPMTSARELFF.

The chain has TRBV4-1 and TRBJ2-3, with TRBD2 as a possible D gene (6 bases). Germline V CDR1 and CDR2: MGHRA, YSYEKL. The V end lost 6 bases, the J end lost 0 bases, and 10 bases lay between the germline ends. This CDR3 spans 14 amino acids. CDR3: CASRLASSTDTQYF. In nucleotides, the CDR3 is TGCGCCAGCAGACTAGCATCTAGCACAGATACGCAGTATTTT.

The chain uses TRBV28 and TRBJ2-3; 14 bases fit TRBD2. There are 18 residues in the CDR3. CDR1 and CDR2 (germline): MDHEN, SYDVKM. Trimming at V came to 5 bases and at J to 4 bases, leaving 11 bases not matched to a gene. The CDR3 protein is CASSALTGTSGSSDTQYF. The CDR3 nucleotides are TGTGCCAGCAGTGCTTTGACCGGGACTAGCGGGAGCTCAGATACGCAGTATTTT.

V gene TRBV28 combines with J gene TRBJ2-1, with TRBD1 as a possible D gene (5 bases). V dropped 6 bases and J dropped 3 bases, with 15 bases sitting between them. CDR1 is MDHEN and CDR2 is SYDVKM in the germline V gene. The CDR3 sequence is 15 residues long. CDR3 DNA: TGTGCCAGCAGGAGAACAGGTCCCCTCTACAATGAGCAGTTCTTC. The encoded protein is CASRRTGPLYNEQFF.

On this clone itself: In the same sample, other DNA sequences code for this CDR3. This sequence joins TRBV4-3 and TRBJ1-2; D is uncertain. V lost 0 bases, J lost 1 base, and 9 bases lay in between. CDR3 length: 15 amino acids. Germline V gene lookup returns CDR1 LGHNA and CDR2 YSLEER. CDR3 loop: CASSQEGSSNYGYTF. CDR3 DNA sequence: TGCGCCAGCAGCCAAGAGGGGAGCAGTAACTATGGCTACACCTTC.

The table lists this clone with a count of one. V is TRBV27 and J is TRBJ1-6, with D hard to call. Germline V gene lookup returns CDR1 MNHEY and CDR2 SMNVEV (reference sequence). The CDR3 length is 14 residues. The V end was cut by 3 bases, the J end by 13 bases, with 16 bases between. The CDR3 DNA reads as TGTGCCAGCAGTTTCGGAAAGAGCTATACCCCCCTCCACTTT. Residues: CASSFGKSYTPLHF.

The V call is TRBV25-1, the J call TRBJ1-3; D perhaps matches TRBD1 (5 bases). The germline gives CDR1 MGHDK, CDR2 SYGVNS. The CDR3 sequence is 15 residues long. V lost 1 base and J 5 bases, leaving 12 bases between the germline ends. This chain's CDR3 is CASSEFRAVRNTIYF. The CDR3 DNA reads as TGTGCCAGCAGTGAATTCAGGGCTGTTCGAAACACCATATATTTT.

This clone has just one count. Other DNA sequences of this sample code for an identical CDR3. This chain connects TRBV11-3 to TRBJ2-3; D gene unclear. Looked up from germline, CDR1 is SGHNT and CDR2 is YENEEA. V lost 1 base, J lost 3 bases, and 8 bases lay in between. The CDR3 has 14 amino acids. The CDR3 is CASSLGLPTDTQYF. The CDR3 region has the DNA TGTGCCAGCAGCTTAGGGCTGCCGACAGATACGCAGTATTTT.

This rearrangement joins TRBV7-3 to TRBJ2-1; D remains ambiguous. This CDR3 contains 14 residues. Germline V gives CDR1 SGHTA, CDR2 FQGTGA. V was clipped by 6 bases and J by 8 bases, with 17 bases between them. The CDR3 region is CASSSPQAWDEQFF. The CDR3 DNA sequence: TGTGCCAGCAGTTCCCCTCAAGCTTGGGATGAGCAGTTCTTC.